This T cell receptor (beta chain) was identified during a study of cytomegalovirus exposure and HLA in healthy donors. Notes on the study in general: Immune exposure information comprised only CMV serostatus.

In the case of this clone: Its cognate antigen is unknown.

Use of 60 Vbeta and 13 Jbeta primers characterized the PCR. Repertoires were generated with immunoSEQ multiplex PCR, while TCRdb's copy carries only in-frame clones and drops some. In all, the sample yields 70,000 or so clones. The V gene end was trimmed by 4 bases and the J gene end by 2 bases; junction bases not matched to a gene: 5. The germline CDR1 and CDR2 sequences are SGHDN and FVKESK. This CDR3 contains 14 residues. The genes are TRBV14 and TRBJ2-7; 7 nucleotides match TRBD1. Sequencing input: PBMCs. The clonotype originates from a boy younger than 18 in good health and CMV-seronegative. The CDR3 DNA reads TGTGCCAGCAGCCCCCAGACAGGGCCCTACGAGCAGTACTTC. It codes for CASSPQTGPYEQYF.